A single sample gave rise to the 18 T cell receptor beta chains below, sequenced in a study of blood T cell repertoires in COVID-19. Data came from immunoSEQ multiplex PCR; TCRdb stores just in-frame clones and leaves some out. The sample lists some 300,000 clones; less than 90% were seen once. Sequencing was done on a sample of PBMCs or T cells enriched from blood (not recorded which). These receptors were collected from a woman aged 30 to 39 who had recovered from COVID-19.

The chain combines TRBV3-1 (or the pseudogene TRBV3-2) with TRBJ2-5, with TRBD2 matching over 11 bases. The CDR3 has 16 amino acids. The junction had 5 bases not matched to a gene; V was cut back by 1 base and J by 4 bases. Germline V CDR1 and CDR2: LGHDT, YNNKEL (reference sequence). The CDR3 nucleotides are TGTGCCAGCAGCCAAGGTAGCGGGGGGGCCGGAGAGACCCAGTACTTC. Its translation: CASSQGSGGAGETQYF.

Notes on this clone: At one end the junction does not follow the germline gene, possibly because of a read error. CDR3: CASRLEAGGNNEQFF. The CDR3 nucleotides are TGTGCCAGCAGGTTAGAAGCGGGGGGAAACAATGAGCAGTTCTTC. This chain links TRBV7-2 with TRBJ2-1; TRBD2 aligns across 9 bases. This CDR3 has 15 amino acids. Germline CDR1 is SGHTA and CDR2 is FQGNSA.

V gene TRBV15 combines with J gene TRBJ2-5; 7 bases fit TRBD1. There are 14 residues in the CDR3. V trimming: 3 bases; J trimming: 4 bases; junction bases outside the gene matches: 5. Germline V gene data show CDR1 as LNHNV and CDR2 as YYDKDF (reference sequence). The CDR3 DNA sequence: TGTGCCACCAGCAGCACAGGGGCCCCAGAGACCCAGTACTTC. It translates to CATSSTGAPETQYF.

The gene calls are TRBV30 and TRBJ2-2, with no clear D. This CDR3 has 14 residues. Germline V CDR1 and CDR2: GTSNPN, SVGIG (reference sequence). The V gene lost 5 bases and the J gene lost 1 base, with 11 bases spanning the gap. CDR3 sequence (DNA): TGTGCCTGGGAGCACAGAAAGAACACCGGGGAGCTGTTTTTT. It yields the protein CAWEHRKNTGELFF.

V usage is TRBV6-5 and J usage is TRBJ2-5, with 8 bases identical to TRBD2. With V trimmed by 6 bases and J by 5 bases, 8 bases remained unmatched. In germline, CDR1 is MNHEY, CDR2 SVGAGI. This CDR3 comprises 14 residues. The CDR3 bases are TGTGCCAGCAGCGGGGGACTAGTAACGGAGACCCAGTACTTC. Its translation: CASSGGLVTETQYF.

This clone has only a few counts. The chain carries TRBV5-8 and TRBJ1-2, with D hard to call. Germline CDR1 reads SGHTS; CDR2 reads YDEGEE. The CDR3 is 14 amino acids. Trimming took off 3 bases at V and 4 bases at J, with 13 bases between the two ends. The CDR3 region has the DNA TGTGCCAGCAGCTCCCGGGAGGGAGTCTATGGCTACACCTTC. Its translation is CASSSREGVYGYTF.

This chain joins TRBV15 and TRBJ1-4, with D unclear. Per the germline V gene, CDR1 is LNHNV and CDR2 is YYDKDF (reference sequence). The CDR3 extends over 17 amino acids. V lost 0 bases to trimming and J lost 2 bases, with 13 bases between them. In nucleotides, the CDR3 is TGTGCCACCAGCAGAGAGGGTGGGAGTAGGACTAATGAAAAACTGTTTTTT. Protein product: CATSREGGSRTNEKLFF.

The rearrangement links TRBV7-8 to TRBJ2-7; TRBD1 matches at 12 bases. Germline assignment: CDR1 SGHVS and CDR2 FQNEAQ. Germline trimming cut 2 bases from V and 5 bases from J; bases unmatched to any gene: 7. This CDR3 is 16 amino acids long. As DNA, the CDR3 is TGTGCCAGCAGCTTATTGGGCGGGACAGGGGGCAACGAGCAGTACTTC. Its protein is CASSLLGGTGGNEQYF. The complete variable domain, with remaining parts taken from reference TRBV7-8 and TRBJ2-7, reads GAGVSQSPRYKVAKRGQDVALRCDPISGHVSLFWYQQALGQGPEFLTYFQNEAQLDKSGLPSDRFFAERPEGSVSTLKIQRTQQEDSAVYLCASSLLGGTGGNEQYFGPGTRLTVT.

This clone was counted a single time. The chain recombines TRBV3-1 (or the pseudogene TRBV3-2) with TRBJ1-4, with 7 bases that match TRBD1. J gave up 7 bases and V 1 base, and 6 bases lay outside the gene matches. The germline V gene has CDR1 LGHDT and CDR2 YNNKEL (reference sequence). The CDR3 contains 15 residues. CDR3 in amino acids: CASSQGQGFGEKLFF. DNA for the CDR3: TGTGCCAGCAGCCAAGGACAGGGTTTCGGTGAAAAACTGTTTTTT.

This clone was recorded once. The V call is TRBV5-1, the J call TRBJ1-1; no firm D call. The CDR3 is 13 amino acids. Germline V lookup: CDR1 SGHRS, CDR2 YFSETQ. The V gene lost 2 bases and the J gene lost 2 bases, with 7 bases spanning the gap. The CDR3, as DNA: TGCGCCAGCAGCTTTAATAAAAACACTGAAGCTTTCTTT. Translation gives CASSFNKNTEAFF.

This clone was recorded only once. This sequence joins TRBV10-3 and TRBJ1-5; D call uncertain. Germline V lookup: CDR1 ENHRY, CDR2 SYGVKD. V was cut by 5 bases and J by 3 bases, with 8 bases left in between. The CDR3 spans 13 residues. Here the CDR3 reads CAISPGLNQPQHF. Written as DNA, the CDR3 is TGTGCCATCAGTCCAGGTCTCAATCAGCCCCAGCATTTT.

The chain uses TRBV4-1 and TRBJ2-2; 13 bases agree with TRBD2. The CDR3 length is 15 residues. The germline V gene encodes CDR1 MGHRA and CDR2 YSYEKL. V dropped 4 bases and J dropped 5; count of bases not matched to a gene: 1. Here the CDR3 reads CASSRGLAGTGELFF. The CDR3 DNA reads TGCGCCAGCAGCCGGGGACTAGCGGGGACCGGGGAGCTGTTTTTT.

In its sample, this clone was seen once. The chain joins TRBV2 to TRBJ1-2; 7 bases fit TRBD1. J was trimmed by 5 bases and V by 6 bases; bases with no gene match: 15. Per the germline V gene, CDR1 is SNHLY and CDR2 is FYNNEI. The CDR3 loop spans 16 amino acids. CDR3 amino acids: CASRKELDRINYGYTF. The CDR3 nucleotides read TGTGCCAGCAGGAAAGAATTGGACAGGATTAATTATGGCTACACCTTC.

The chain has TRBV12-5 and TRBJ1-5; D remains unclear. CDR3 length: 13 residues. Germline V gene sequence: CDR1 LGHNT, CDR2 FRNRAP. Trimming stripped 6 bases from V and 8 bases from J, with 14 bases between. The CDR3 loop reads CASGKTAGEPQHF. In DNA, the CDR3 is TGTGCTAGTGGCAAGACCGCGGGAGAGCCCCAGCATTTT.

V is TRBV28 and J is TRBJ1-2; 11 nucleotides align to TRBD1. Germline assignment: CDR1 MDHEN and CDR2 SYDVKM. Trimming at V came to 6 bases and at J to 7 bases, leaving 1 base not matched to a gene. This CDR3 is 12 amino acids long. CDR3 in DNA: TGTGCCAGCAGGGGACAGGGGGGTGGCTACACCTTC. Its protein product is CASRGQGGGYTF.

The V and J genes are TRBV19 and TRBJ2-3, with 16 bases that match TRBD2. Germline V gene data show CDR1 as LNHDA and CDR2 as SQIVND (reference sequence). V lost 5 bases and J lost 6; bases outside the gene matches: 8. The CDR3 runs to 17 residues. CDR3 loop: CASSFLGLAGGSDTQYF. In DNA, the CDR3 is TGTGCCAGTAGTTTCTTGGGACTAGCGGGGGGGTCGGATACGCAGTATTTT.

The chain links TRBV7-2 to TRBJ1-2, with 8 bases that match TRBD1. Germline CDR1 is SGHTA and CDR2 is FQGNSA. The V and J ends lost 5 bases and 1 base, in that order; junction bases with no gene match: 6. The CDR3 loop spans 15 amino acids. Written as DNA, the CDR3 is TGTGCCAGCAGCACCCGGACAGGGAATAACTATGGCTACACCTTC. It specifies CASSTRTGNNYGYTF.

This rearrangement joins TRBV2 to TRBJ2-7, with D possibly being TRBD1 (6 bases). The CDR3 length is 13 residues. From germline, CDR1 is SNHLY and CDR2 FYNNEI. Trimming took off 2 bases at V and 6 bases at J, with 11 bases between the two ends. The CDR3 reads CASSENRETEQYF. The CDR3 DNA sequence: TGTGCCAGCAGTGAAAACAGGGAAACCGAGCAGTACTTC.